Shown below are 9 T cell receptor beta chains from a single sample sequenced in a study of cytomegalovirus exposure and HLA in healthy donors. The PCR was carried out with 60 Vbeta primers and 13 Jbeta primers. The assay was immunoSEQ multiplex PCR, and TCRdb's table has in-frame clones only and misses some. In the table there are 150,000 to 200,000 clones, approximately 67% of which are singletons. The sequenced material came from PBMCs. The receptors were sampled from a man aged 35 to 55 in good health and CMV-seronegative.

The chain couples TRBV6-1 to TRBJ2-5; weak D call: TRBD2 (6 bases). The germline gives CDR1 MNHNS, CDR2 SASEGT. V was pared by 6 bases and J by 4 bases, with 18 bases between. The CDR3 totals 15 residues. The CDR3 sequence: CASSPAEEGGETQYF. CDR3 in DNA: TGTGCCAGCAGCCCCGCCGAGGAGGGTGGAGAGACCCAGTACTTC.

The J gene is TRBJ2-3, the V gene TRBV2, with D maybe TRBD2 (5 bases). This CDR3 has 13 amino acids. Germline loops: CDR1 SNHLY, CDR2 FYNNEI. With 6 bases removed from V and 2 bases from J, the gap between germline ends came to 9 bases. The CDR3 region is CASSGENTDTQYF. Here the CDR3 DNA reads TGTGCCAGCAGCGGGGAGAACACAGATACGCAGTATTTT. Variable domain in full (rest from reference TRBV2 and TRBJ2-3): EPEVTQTPSHQVTQMGQEVILRCVPISNHLYFYWYRQILGQKVEFLVSFYNNEISEKSEIFDDQFSVERPDGSNFTLKIRSTKLEDSAMYFCASSGENTDTQYFGPGTRLTVL.

On this clone itself: Other nucleotide sequences from this sample produce the same CDR3. The gene calls are TRBV18 and TRBJ2-7; TRBD1 matches 7 bases. This CDR3 is built from 14 residues. V was pared by 6 bases and J by 1 base, with 6 bases of the junction left unmatched. Germline lookup yields CDR1 KGHSH and CDR2 LQKENI. Here the CDR3 DNA reads TGTGCCAGCTCGCCTCCGACAGGGTCCTACGAGCAGTACTTC. It codes for CASSPPTGSYEQYF.

The chain employs TRBV10-3 and TRBJ2-5, with D possibly matching TRBD2 (7 bases). This CDR3 is built from 14 residues. Deletions cut 2 bases from V and 5 bases from J, with 12 bases between. Germline CDR1 ENHRY, CDR2 SYGVKD. CDR3 residues: CAISEHEGGETQYF. CDR3 DNA sequence: TGTGCCATCAGTGAGCATGAGGGGGGGGAGACCCAGTACTTC.

The chain combines TRBV2 with TRBJ2-7, with a tentative D call TRBD2 (5 bases). Germline-derived CDR1 and CDR2 are SNHLY and FYNNEI. V lost 5 bases, J lost 0 bases, and 11 bases lay in between. This CDR3 contains 14 residues. CDR3: CASSYSGSSYEQYF. CDR3 DNA sequence: TGTGCCAGCAGTTACTCTGGGAGCTCCTACGAGCAGTACTTC.

The chain uses TRBV2 and TRBJ2-3; D might be TRBD2 (7 bases). Trimming removed 0 bases at V and 7 bases at J, with 20 bases between. The V gene's germline CDR1 is SNHLY and CDR2 FYNNEI. The CDR3 is 17 residues long. DNA for the CDR3: TGTGCCAGCAGTGAAGCGGTACGAACGGGGGGCCAAAATACGCAGTATTTT. The encoded protein is CASSEAVRTGGQNTQYF.

The chain is built from TRBV6-5 and TRBJ1-1, with D unresolved. CDR1 MNHEY and CDR2 SVGAGI come from the germline V gene. CDR3 size: 14 residues. The V end was cut by 4 bases, the J end by 4 bases, with 13 bases between. Written as DNA, the CDR3 is TGTGCCAGCAGTTCCCCCCAGTTTCGCACTGAAGCTTTCTTT. Translated: CASSSPQFRTEAFF.

CDR3 nucleotide sequence: TGTGCCAGCAGCCGGGACAGGGGGTATAATGGCTACACCTTC. Its translation: CASSRDRGYNGYTF. This chain uses TRBV6-1 with TRBJ1-2; 11 bases agree with TRBD1. Unmatched junction bases numbered 6, after V lost 6 bases and J lost 6 bases. The length of the CDR3 is 14 residues. The germline gives CDR1 MNHNS, CDR2 SASEGT.

The table lists this clone with a count of one. The chain combines TRBV28 with TRBJ1-5, with 10 bases fitting TRBD1. Germline loops: CDR1 MDHEN, CDR2 SYDVKM. With 5 bases clipped from V and 2 bases from J, the junction kept 6 bases outside the gene matches. CDR3 length: 16 residues. CDR3 residues: CASSPDRGRGNQPQHF. Written as DNA, the CDR3 is TGTGCCAGCAGTCCCGACAGGGGGCGAGGCAATCAGCCCCAGCATTTT. The whole variable domain, remainder taken from reference TRBV28 and TRBJ1-5, is DVKVTQSSRYLVKRTGEKVFLECVQDMDHENMFWYRQDPGLGLRLIYFSYDVKMKEKGDIPEGYSVSREKKERFSLILESASTNQTSMYLCASSPDRGRGNQPQHFGDGTRLSIL.